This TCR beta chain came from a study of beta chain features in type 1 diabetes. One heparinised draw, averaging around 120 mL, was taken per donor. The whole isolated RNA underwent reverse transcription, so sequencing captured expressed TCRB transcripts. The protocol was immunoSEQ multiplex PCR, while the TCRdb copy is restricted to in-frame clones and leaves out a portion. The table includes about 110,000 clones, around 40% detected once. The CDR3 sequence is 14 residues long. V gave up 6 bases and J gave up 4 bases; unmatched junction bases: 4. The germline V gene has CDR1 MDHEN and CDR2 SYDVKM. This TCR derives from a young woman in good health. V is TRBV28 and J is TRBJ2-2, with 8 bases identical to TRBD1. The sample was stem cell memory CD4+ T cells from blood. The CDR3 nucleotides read TGTGCCAGCAGCCGTCAGGGGGCCACCGGGGAGCTGTTTTTT. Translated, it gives CASSRQGATGELFF.